The subject of this entry is one TCR beta chain. Method: immunoSEQ multiplex PCR; TCRdb's copy keeps in-frame clones and lacks some. This table has about 130,000 clones, roughly 86% appearing once. This sample is drawn from a study of blood T cell repertoires in COVID-19. The CDR3 consists of 13 residues. Trimming stripped 1 base from V and 2 bases from J, with 7 bases between. From germline, CDR1 is SGHRS and CDR2 YFSETQ. Sequences were obtained from peripheral blood. The genes are TRBV5-1 and TRBJ2-7, with D unresolved. The clonotype was recovered from a human donor in a cohort sampled during active COVID-19. The CDR3 DNA sequence: TGCGCCAGCAGCTTGACAGAGACCTACGAGCAGTACTTC. Protein: CASSLTETYEQYF.